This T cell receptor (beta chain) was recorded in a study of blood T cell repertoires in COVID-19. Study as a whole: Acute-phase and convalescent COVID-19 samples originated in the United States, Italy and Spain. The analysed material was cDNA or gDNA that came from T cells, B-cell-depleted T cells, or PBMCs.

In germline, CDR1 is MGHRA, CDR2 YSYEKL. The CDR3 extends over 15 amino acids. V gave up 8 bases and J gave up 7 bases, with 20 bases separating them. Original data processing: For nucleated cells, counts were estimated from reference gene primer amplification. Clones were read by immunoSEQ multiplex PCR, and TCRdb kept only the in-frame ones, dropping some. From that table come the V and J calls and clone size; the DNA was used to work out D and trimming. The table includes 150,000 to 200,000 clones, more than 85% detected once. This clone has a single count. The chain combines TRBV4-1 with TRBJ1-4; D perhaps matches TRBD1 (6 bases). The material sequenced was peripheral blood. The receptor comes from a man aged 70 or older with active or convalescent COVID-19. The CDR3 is CASLEMTGGGEKLFF. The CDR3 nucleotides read TGCGCCAGCCTAGAAATGACTGGGGGCGGTGAAAAACTGTTTTTT.